The 19 T cell receptor beta chains below were found in one sample sequenced in a study of T cells in localized non-small cell lung cancer. Using immunoSEQ multiplex PCR, the repertoire was profiled, and TCRdb retains in-frame clones only, with some absent. Of about 2,700 clones detected, approximately 22% appear once; the ten largest clones hold under 20%. The material sequenced was lung tumor tissue, taken before any cancer treatment. The receptors derive from a woman aged 40 to 75 with stage I lung adenocarcinoma.

CDR3 nucleotide sequence: TGTGCCAGCACGAGGGACACGACATTCACCGGGGAGCTGTTTTTT. This sequence encodes CASTRDTTFTGELFF. The chain has TRBV6-8 and TRBJ2-2; maybe TRBD1 (6 bases). Germline values: CDR1 MNHGY, CDR2 SAAAGT. CDR3 size: 15 residues. The germline V and J ends were trimmed by 7 bases and 4 bases, with 16 bases remaining between them.

The chain uses TRBV9 and TRBJ2-1; D possibly matches TRBD1 or TRBD2 (6 bases each). The CDR3 sequence is 18 residues long. Germline lookup yields CDR1 SGDLS and CDR2 YYNGEE. The germline V and J ends were trimmed by 0 bases and 8 bases, with 24 bases remaining between them. The CDR3 region has the DNA TGTGCCAGCAGCGTAGCTGGGTCGGGGGCCGCCCCTGAGCATGAGCAGTTCTTC. Translating it yields CASSVAGSGAAPEHEQFF.

This clone showed up just a few times. J is TRBJ1-3 and V is TRBV6-8; 8 nucleotides align to TRBD1. The V gene end was trimmed by 5 bases and the J gene end by 4 bases; junction bases not matched to a gene: 10. Germline V gives CDR1 MNHGY, CDR2 SAAAGT. The CDR3 extends over 16 amino acids. The CDR3 DNA sequence: TGTGCCAGCAGTCTCACAGGGGGAGGCCGAGGAAACACCATATATTTT. Protein product: CASSLTGGGRGNTIYF.

The chain couples TRBV25-1 to TRBJ2-1; 8 nucleotides align to TRBD2. V was clipped by 7 bases and J by 7 bases; unmatched bases: 9. This CDR3 region has 14 residues. Per germline, CDR1 MGHDK and CDR2 SYGVNS. As DNA, the CDR3 is TGTGCCAGCAAATTGCGGGGGGTCGGGAATGAGCAGTTCTTC. It is translated as CASKLRGVGNEQFF.

The rearrangement links TRBV6-8 to TRBJ1-4, with TRBD1 as a possible D gene (6 bases). Germline CDR1 MNHGY, CDR2 SAAAGT. The CDR3 consists of 13 residues. Trimming took off 4 bases at V and 6 bases at J, with 9 bases between the two ends. The chain's CDR3 is CASSFSGDEKLFF. CDR3 nucleotide sequence: TGTGCCAGCAGTTTTTCAGGGGATGAAAAACTGTTTTTT.

This clone has only a few counts. This chain joins TRBV11-3 and TRBJ1-2; 9 bases agree with TRBD1. Germline CDR1 is SGHNT and CDR2 is YENEEA. Trimming removed 1 base from V and 3 bases from J; junction bases left unmatched: 9. The CDR3 spans 17 residues. DNA of the CDR3: TGTGCCAGCAGCTTAGGCCTTACAGGGGGCTTCGACTATGGCTACACCTTC. It translates to CASSLGLTGGFDYGYTF.

Sample share makes this clone medium-sized. The CDR3 protein is CASSPPRTRQPYEQYF. CDR3 bases: TGTGCCAGCAGCCCCCCTAGGACACGCCAGCCCTACGAGCAGTACTTC. The chain carries TRBV11-3 and TRBJ2-7; TRBD1 might be the D (5 bases). The germline gives CDR1 SGHNT, CDR2 YENEEA. CDR3 size: 16 residues. V lost 5 bases and J 2 bases, leaving 19 bases between the germline ends.

This clone came up a few times. CDR3 nucleotides: TGTGCCAGCAGCTGGGAATCGGTGGTGGGTTGGAGGGAGACCCAGTACTTC. Translated: CASSWESVVGWRETQYF. This chain links TRBV11-3 with TRBJ2-5; a possible D gene is TRBD2 (5 bases). CDR3 length equals 17 residues. The V and J ends lost 4 bases and 5 bases respectively, with 23 bases between them. Germline CDR1 SGHNT, CDR2 YENEEA.

V is TRBV7-6 and J is TRBJ2-7, with TRBD1 as a possible D gene (6 bases). V was trimmed by 8 bases and J by 4 bases, leaving 21 bases between them. CDR1 and CDR2 from the germline V gene are SGHVS and FNYEAQ. The CDR3 contains 15 residues. DNA for the CDR3: TGTGCCAGCGGGATCGGACAGCAGATGAGGTACGAGCAGTACTTC. This codes for CASGIGQQMRYEQYF.

The rearrangement joins TRBV11-3 to TRBJ1-2; D ambiguous. The length of the CDR3 is 16 residues. Per the germline V gene, CDR1 is SGHNT and CDR2 is YENEEA. Trimming cost V 3 bases and J 3 bases, with 17 bases left between them. The CDR3 loop is CASSLAPEPLHYGYTF. CDR3 sequence (DNA): TGTGCCAGCAGCTTGGCCCCAGAGCCTTTACACTATGGCTACACCTTC.

This rearrangement joins TRBV5-1 to TRBJ2-1; unclear D gene. This CDR3 region has 15 residues. Trimming removed 0 bases from V and 1 base from J, with 8 bases in between. CDR1 and CDR2 (germline): SGHRS, YFSETQ. CDR3 residues: CASSLATVSYNEQFF. For the CDR3, the DNA is TGCGCCAGCAGCTTGGCGACGGTTTCCTACAATGAGCAGTTCTTC.

This rearrangement joins TRBV19 to TRBJ2-3; D uncertain. The CDR3 runs 15 residues. V lost 2 bases to trimming and J lost 1 base, with 10 bases between them. Germline CDR1 and CDR2: LNHDA and SQIVND (reference sequence). This chain's CDR3 is CASSIRSYGTDTQYF. In DNA form, the CDR3 reads TGTGCCAGTAGTATACGTTCATACGGCACAGATACGCAGTATTTT.

This clone was seen a few times. This chain links TRBV6-8 with TRBJ1-5; no clear D. The germline V and J ends were trimmed by 0 bases and 3 bases, with 9 bases remaining between them. The CDR3 is 15 residues long. Germline-derived CDR1 and CDR2 are MNHGY and SAAAGT. The CDR3 protein is CASSYSRGDNQPQHF. CDR3 sequence (DNA): TGTGCCAGCAGTTACTCGCGGGGAGACAATCAGCCCCAGCATTTT.

The V gene is TRBV15, the J gene TRBJ2-5; D might be TRBD1 (5 bases). V was shortened by 0 bases and J by 5 bases, with 10 bases between the two germline ends. Germline V CDR1 and CDR2: LNHNV, YYDKDF (reference sequence). The CDR3 has 14 residues. The CDR3 DNA sequence: TGTGCCACCAGCAGAGATGGGGCCATGGAGACCCAGTACTTC. Its protein product is CATSRDGAMETQYF. The whole variable domain, remainder taken from reference TRBV15 and TRBJ2-5, is DAMVIQNPRYQVTQFGKPVTLSCSQTLNHNVMYWYQQKSSQAPKLLFHYYDKDFNNEADTPDNFQSRRPNTSFCFLDIRSPGLGDTAMYLCATSRDGAMETQYFGPGTRLLVL.

The chain has TRBV30 and TRBJ1-6; TRBD1 matches 7 bases. V gave up 2 bases and J gave up 7 bases; unmatched junction bases: 8. This CDR3 region has 15 residues. Germline V CDR1 and CDR2: GTSNPN, SVGIG (reference sequence). The CDR3: CAWSPLDRANSPLHF. The CDR3 DNA follows: TGTGCCTGGAGTCCACTTGACAGGGCAAATTCACCCCTCCACTTT.

The chain couples TRBV30 to TRBJ2-7, with D possibly being TRBD2 (5 bases). Germline V gives CDR1 GTSNPN, CDR2 SVGIG (reference sequence). CDR3 length equals 16 residues. V gave up 2 bases and J gave up 5 bases, with 22 bases separating them. The chain's CDR3 is CAWSPMRRLNGNEQYF. The CDR3 DNA follows: TGTGCCTGGAGTCCAATGAGACGCTTAAACGGGAACGAGCAGTACTTC.

The CDR3 sequence: CASNPGGKGEAFF. CDR3 bases: TGTGCCAGCAATCCGGGGGGTAAGGGTGAAGCTTTCTTT. The J gene is TRBJ1-1, the V gene TRBV7-2, with a possible D match to TRBD1 (5 bases). Between the trimmed V and J ends, which lost 7 bases and 7 bases, there was a span of 16 bases. CDR3 length equals 13 residues. Germline CDR1 is SGHTA and CDR2 is FQGNSA.

This chain joins TRBV19 and TRBJ1-2; TRBD1 matches at 7 bases. The junction had 16 bases not matched to a gene; V was cut back by 4 bases and J by 8 bases. This CDR3 is 16 amino acids long. Germline V gives CDR1 LNHDA, CDR2 SQIVND (reference sequence). CDR3 in DNA: TGTGCCAGTAGTACACTCCGCCGCCGACAGGGTTGGGGCTACACCTTC. Amino acids: CASSTLRRRQGWGYTF.

This chain links TRBV6-8 with TRBJ1-2; possible D gene TRBD1, 5 bases. V lost 0 bases and J 6 bases, leaving 11 bases between the germline ends. The CDR3 is made up of 14 amino acids. Germline V gives CDR1 MNHGY, CDR2 SAAAGT. CDR3 amino acids: CASSYSDDSHGYTF. In nucleotides, the CDR3 is TGTGCCAGCAGTTACTCAGACGACAGTCATGGCTACACCTTC.